Each of the 22 T cell receptor beta chains below was sequenced from the same sample in a study of identical twins. TCRdb analysed the 5' RACE reads with MiXCR anew, one entry per CDR3 protein. Of about 1.7 million distinct CDR3 sequences in the sample, around 33% were seen once. Sequencing used cord blood. The receptors originated from a newborn girl in good health.

The chain has TRBV20-1 and TRBJ1-2; D unresolved. Trimming pared 1 base from V and 8 bases from J, leaving 17 bases between. The length of the CDR3 is 14 residues. Germline lookup yields CDR1 DFQATT and CDR2 SNEGSKA (reference sequence). The CDR3 sequence: CSARVPGLLRGYTF. The CDR3 bases are TGCAGTGCTAGAGTCCCGGGCCTGCTTAGGGGCTACACCTTC.

CDR3 amino acids: CAVRGGGKGDTQYF. The CDR3 DNA reads as TGTGCCGTCCGAGGTGGGGGTAAGGGAGATACGCAGTATTTT. V is TRBV10-3 and J is TRBJ2-3; D is perhaps TRBD1 or TRBD2 (5 bases each). Germline values: CDR1 ENHRY, CDR2 SYGVKD. V dropped 11 bases and J dropped 5 bases, with 20 bases sitting between them. The CDR3 spans 14 residues.

This chain connects TRBV5-1 to TRBJ2-3, with a possible D match to TRBD2 (6 bases). The CDR3 length is 13 residues. The germline V and J ends were trimmed by 9 bases and 0 bases, with 11 bases remaining between them. CDR1 SGHRS and CDR2 YFSETQ come from the germline V gene. The CDR3 is CATRDLSTDTQYF. CDR3 DNA sequence: TGCGCCACCCGGGACTTAAGCACAGATACGCAGTATTTT. Drawing the rest from reference TRBV5-1 and TRBJ2-3, the complete variable domain is KAGVTQTPRYLIKTRGQQVTLSCSPISGHRSVSWYQQTPGQGLQFLFEYFSETQRNKGNFPGRFSGRQFSNSRSEMNVSTLELGDSALYLCATRDLSTDTQYFGPGTRLTVL.

This clonotype appeared a few times. The rearrangement uses TRBV10-1 and TRBJ2-5; a possible D gene is TRBD2 (7 bases). Between the trimmed V and J ends, which lost 8 bases and 5 bases, there was a span of 18 bases. The CDR3 is 14 amino acids. Germline CDR1 is WNHNN and CDR2 is SYGVQD (reference sequence). The CDR3 DNA is TGCGCCAGCGCCGCACGGGGGGCCCTGGAGACCCAGTACTTC. Its translation is CASAARGALETQYF.

V gene TRBV15 combines with J gene TRBJ2-5; D is ambiguous. Looked up from germline, CDR1 is LNHNV and CDR2 is YYDKDF (reference sequence). The CDR3 sequence is 18 residues long. Deletions cut 0 bases from V and 11 bases from J, with 28 bases between. Here the CDR3 reads CATSRDRGPVSIYNEQYF. Written as DNA, the CDR3 is TGTGCCACCAGCAGAGATCGCGGACCAGTCTCCATCTACAATGAGCAGTACTTC.

The chain uses TRBV7-2 and TRBJ2-1; TRBD2 is a possible D gene (5 bases). Between the trimmed V and J ends, which lost 7 bases and 6 bases, there was a span of 16 bases. This CDR3 is built from 14 residues. In germline, CDR1 is SGHTA, CDR2 FQGNSA. DNA of the CDR3: TGTGCCAGCATCGGTGCACCGGGGATCAATGAGCAGTTCTTC. The encoded protein is CASIGAPGINEQFF. The entire variable domain, with the rest obtained from reference TRBV7-2 and TRBJ2-1, is as follows: GAGVSQSPSNKVTEKGKDVELRCDPISGHTALYWYRQSLGQGLEFLIYFQGNSAPDKSGLPSDRFSAERTGGSVSTLTIQRTQQEDSAVYLCASIGAPGINEQFFGPGTRLTVL.

Concerning this clonotype: This sequence may be a read error, since a much larger clone differs from it by one base. The chain links TRBV10-3 to TRBJ2-1; 9 bases are a match to TRBD1. The CDR3 runs to 13 residues. Germline CDR1 reads ENHRY; CDR2 reads SYGVKD. V dropped 4 bases and J dropped 13; count of bases not matched to a gene: 8. The CDR3 bases are TGTGCCATCAGTGGGACAGGGGAAGAGACCCAGTTCTTC. This encodes CAISGTGEETQFF.

The chain uses TRBV4-1 and TRBJ1-2; D gene ambiguous. Germline-derived CDR1 and CDR2 are MGHRA and YSYEKL. The V and J ends lost 4 bases and 1 base respectively, with 10 bases between them. The CDR3 has 14 amino acids. CDR3 sequence (DNA): TGCGCCAGCAGCCCGAGTGGGTATAACTATGGCTACACCTTC. This translates into CASSPSGYNYGYTF.

The DNA for the CDR3 is TGCAGTGCGATAGGGGTAGTGGGGGAGAGGTACAATGAGCAGTTCTTC. As protein: CSAIGVVGERYNEQFF. This chain joins TRBV20-1 and TRBJ2-1, with D perhaps given as TRBD1 or TRBD2 (5 bases each). V lost 6 bases and J 4 bases, leaving 22 bases between the germline ends. The CDR3 loop spans 16 amino acids. Germline V gene lookup returns CDR1 DFQATT and CDR2 SNEGSKA (reference sequence).

About this clonotype itself: This clone may be a read error of a much larger clone one base away. CDR3 sequence reads: CAISGTAFHEQYF. The CDR3 DNA sequence: TGTGCCATCAGCGGGACCGCATTTCATGAGCAGTACTTC. The gene calls are TRBV10-3 and TRBJ2-5; D tentatively reads TRBD1 or TRBD2 (5 bases each). V was pared by 6 bases and J by 11 bases, with 19 bases between. This CDR3 contains 13 residues. The V gene's germline CDR1 is ENHRY and CDR2 SYGVKD.

V and J are TRBV28 and TRBJ2-5; TRBD1 or TRBD2 may be the D gene (6 bases each). The V end lost 1 base, the J end lost 2 bases, and 20 bases lay between the germline ends. Germline V gives CDR1 MDHEN, CDR2 SYDVKM. CDR3 length: 18 amino acids. CDR3 bases: TGTGCCAGCAGTTTATTGGGGGGCGCGACTACCCCTCAAGAGACCCAGTACTTC. It encodes CASSLLGGATTPQETQYF.

Written as DNA, the CDR3 is TGTGCCAGCAGCCCGGGACTAGCGGGAGGGCCAGGCAATGAGCAGTTCTTC. It translates to CASSPGLAGGPGNEQFF. This chain uses TRBV12-3 or TRBV12-4 with TRBJ2-1; the match to TRBD2 covers 16 bases. The V gene end was trimmed by 6 bases and the J gene end by 6 bases; junction bases not matched to a gene: 8. The CDR3 consists of 17 residues.

The chain has TRBV20-1 and TRBJ1-5; TRBD1 matches at 8 bases. V shed 6 bases and J 5 bases; nucleotides not matched to a gene: 9. Germline lookup yields CDR1 DFQATT and CDR2 SNEGSKA (reference sequence). There are 14 residues in the CDR3. CDR3 region: CSARTGRKDQPQHF. Written as DNA, the CDR3 is TGCAGTGCCAGGACAGGGCGAAAGGATCAGCCCCAGCATTTT.

The genes are TRBV28 and TRBJ2-7; D is uncertain. This CDR3 spans 15 amino acids. Trimming stripped 1 base from V and 2 bases from J, with 12 bases between. The germline gives CDR1 MDHEN, CDR2 SYDVKM. CDR3: CASSLSVGPPYEQYF. CDR3 nucleotide sequence: TGTGCCAGCAGTTTATCGGTAGGACCACCCTACGAGCAGTACTTC.

The gene calls are TRBV9 and TRBJ1-2; D gene ambiguous. V was shortened by 0 bases and J by 7 bases, with 16 bases between the two germline ends. The germline gives CDR1 SGDLS, CDR2 YYNGEE. The CDR3 runs 15 residues. CDR3 sequence (DNA): TGTGCCAGCAGCGTAGGGGAGGTCGAATCATCTGGCTACACCTTC. It specifies CASSVGEVESSGYTF.

In regard to this clonotype: A much larger clone lies a single base off, so this may be a read error. The V and J genes are TRBV29-1 and TRBJ1-4; D remains ambiguous. The length of the CDR3 is 14 residues. Germline V gene sequence: CDR1 SQVTM, CDR2 ANQGSEA. Trimming shortened V by 5 bases and J by 5 bases, and 15 bases separated the two germline ends. The CDR3 here is CSVLPWAGNEKLFF. Here the CDR3 DNA reads TGCAGCGTTCTCCCGTGGGCGGGAAATGAAAAACTGTTTTTT.

This clonotype was detected only a few times. The chain is built from TRBV5-5 and TRBJ2-7; 7 bases agree with TRBD1. The V segment lost 4 bases and the J segment 3 bases; nucleotides outside the gene matches: 10. The germline CDR1 and CDR2 sequences are SGHKS and YYEKEE (reference sequence). There are 15 residues in the CDR3. The CDR3 DNA reads TGTGCCAGCAGCACAGGGGTCATACTTCGCTACGAGCAGTACTTC. The encoded protein is CASSTGVILRYEQYF.

This clonotype was counted only a few times. The chain links TRBV20-1 to TRBJ2-5; D perhaps matches TRBD1 (6 bases). The J call may be in error: the DNA end matches TRBJ2-7 better. CDR1 and CDR2 (germline): DFQATT, SNEGSKA (reference sequence). This CDR3 comprises 15 residues. The CDR3 bases are TGCAGTGCTAGACCTCCATTAGGGCAGGGGAACGAGCAGTACTTC. This gives the protein CSARPPLGQGNEQYF.

CDR3 sequence (DNA): TGCGCCAGCAGCCAAGCTCCAGGGCTAGAGACCCAGTACTTC. Translating it yields CASSQAPGLETQYF. This rearrangement joins TRBV4-1 to TRBJ2-5; a weak D match, TRBD1 (5 bases). Per the germline V gene, CDR1 is MGHRA and CDR2 is YSYEKL. The CDR3 runs to 14 residues. Trimming removed 1 base from V and 4 bases from J, with 10 bases in between.

This clonotype has a handful of counts. V usage is TRBV28 and J usage is TRBJ2-1; 7 bases align to TRBD2. Germline V gene data show CDR1 as MDHEN and CDR2 as SYDVKM. V was pared by 3 bases and J by 7 bases, with 6 bases of the junction left unmatched. This CDR3 region has 14 residues. This chain's CDR3 is CASSLIAGWNEQFF. For the CDR3, the DNA is TGTGCCAGCAGTTTGATAGCGGGCTGGAATGAGCAGTTCTTC.

The table lists this clonotype with many counts. The chain combines TRBV5-1 with TRBJ2-1; no clear D gene. Trimming cost V 2 bases and J 0 bases, with 6 bases left between them. The CDR3 has 14 amino acids. Germline V gene lookup returns CDR1 SGHRS and CDR2 YFSETQ. The CDR3 spells CASSFASSYNEQFF. The CDR3 coding sequence is TGCGCCAGCAGCTTCGCTAGCTCCTACAATGAGCAGTTCTTC. The full variable domain, completed using reference TRBV5-1 and TRBJ2-1, is KAGVTQTPRYLIKTRGQQVTLSCSPISGHRSVSWYQQTPGQGLQFLFEYFSETQRNKGNFPGRFSGRQFSNSRSEMNVSTLELGDSALYLCASSFASSYNEQFFGPGTRLTVL.

This sequence joins TRBV20-1 and TRBJ2-3, with 10 positions matching TRBD2. The CDR3 has 16 residues. Trimming removed 3 bases from V and 4 bases from J; junction bases left unmatched: 10. Looked up from germline, CDR1 is DFQATT and CDR2 is SNEGSKA (reference sequence). The CDR3 DNA is TGCAGTGCTAGCGGACTAGCGGATGAGAGAGCAGATACGCAGTATTTT. Its protein product is CSASGLADERADTQYF.